The entry that follows covers one T cell receptor beta chain sequence. Libraries were prepared by immunoSEQ multiplex PCR; TCRdb keeps only in-frame clonotypes and omits some of them. The sample yields under 100,000 clones, around 90% seen once. The sample is drawn from a study of control samples from healthy donors and cancer patients. The CDR3 has 12 amino acids. V lost 3 bases and J lost 12, with 12 bases in between. The TCR was taken from a woman aged 50 to 60 with colorectal cancer. The sample was PBMCs. V is TRBV12-3 or TRBV12-4 and J is TRBJ2-1; no clear D gene. CDR3 residues: CASSFVDSRQFF. In DNA form, the CDR3 reads TGTGCCAGCAGTTTCGTTGATAGTAGGCAGTTCTTC.